The source of this T cell receptor beta chain is a study of long-term antiretroviral therapy in people with HIV. Version v3.0 of the immunoSEQ assay ran at survey level. Profiling relied on immunoSEQ multiplex PCR, and the TCRdb table lists in-frame clones only, not all of them. The sample has 35,000 or so clones, approximately 85% seen once. The V and J ends lost 7 bases and 4 bases respectively, with 13 bases between them. Germline-derived CDR1 and CDR2 are SGHTA and FQGNSA. The CDR3 is 13 residues long. The TCR originated in a man aged 18-30 years with HIV. J is TRBJ2-5 and V is TRBV7-2; the D is unclear. Sequencing used unsorted PBMCs, obtained 2.2 years after starting antiretroviral therapy. As DNA, the CDR3 is TGTGCCAGCAACCTCCACCACGGAGAGACCCAGTACTTC. It translates to CASNLHHGETQYF. Drawing the rest from reference TRBV7-2 and TRBJ2-5, the complete variable domain is GAGVSQSPSNKVTEKGKDVELRCDPISGHTALYWYRQSLGQGLEFLIYFQGNSAPDKSGLPSDRFSAERTGGSVSTLTIQRTQQEDSAVYLCASNLHHGETQYFGPGTRLLVL.